Listed below are T cell receptor beta chains from one sample, sequenced in a study of blood T cell repertoires in COVID-19. Generated by immunoSEQ multiplex PCR, the TCRdb table keeps only in-frame clones and is missing some. This table holds around 81,000 clones, less than 85% found once. What was sequenced was peripheral blood. The receptors were gathered from a human donor in a cohort sampled during active COVID-19. Each CDR3 is given with its conserved first and last residue. The D gene is left open where the match is weak. The size field is filled for only some rows; it gives once, few, many or a size class.

J gene: TRBJ1-5; D gene: .; V gene: TRBV27; clone size: once; CDR3 DNA: TGTGCCAGCAGTTTTGGGCCGAGTGGCAATCAGCCCCAGCATTTT; CDR3 protein: CASSFGPSGNQPQHF
J gene: TRBJ1-2; D gene: .; V gene: TRBV5-1; clone size: .; CDR3 DNA: TGCGCCAGCAGCTTGGATGGACAGTATGGCTACACCTTC; CDR3 protein: CASSLDGQYGYTF
J gene: TRBJ1-3; D gene: .; V gene: TRBV30; clone size: .; CDR3 DNA: TGTGCCTGGCTCCAGTACTCTGGAAACACCATATATTTT; CDR3 protein: CAWLQYSGNTIYF
J gene: TRBJ2-1; D gene: TRBD2; V gene: TRBV7-3; clone size: few; CDR3 DNA: TGTGCCAGCAGCCTCTCCGGGACTAGTAGCGGTGAGCAGTTCTTC; CDR3 protein: CASSLSGTSSGEQFF
J gene: TRBJ1-6; D gene: TRBD1; V gene: TRBV6-5; clone size: .; CDR3 DNA: TGTGCCAGCAGTCGGGACAGCTGGGGTAATTCACCCCTCCACTTT; CDR3 protein: CASSRDSWGNSPLHF
J gene: TRBJ2-7; D gene: .; V gene: TRBV7-3; clone size: .; CDR3 DNA: TGTGCCAGCAGCTTAAACGGAGCGGAACCGCAGTACTTC; CDR3 protein: CASSLNGAEPQYF
J gene: TRBJ2-2; D gene: .; V gene: TRBV3-1/TRBV3-2; clone size: once; CDR3 DNA: TGTGCCAGCAGTAGTACCGGACAGATAAACACCGGGGAGCTGTTTTTT; CDR3 protein: CASSSTGQINTGELFF
J gene: TRBJ2-7; D gene: TRBD1; V gene: TRBV11-3; clone size: .; CDR3 DNA: TGTGCCAGCAGCGGTGGACAGGGCTCCTACGAGCAGTACTTC; CDR3 protein: CASSGGQGSYEQYF
J gene: TRBJ1-2; D gene: .; V gene: TRBV2; clone size: .; CDR3 DNA: TGTGCCAGCAGTGAACAACAGGCCCCTAACTATGGCTACACCTTC; CDR3 protein: CASSEQQAPNYGYTF
J gene: TRBJ2-2; D gene: .; V gene: TRBV9; clone size: once; CDR3 DNA: TGTGCCAGCAGCGGTTTGACAGGCGCCCTATACGTTAACACCGGGGAGCTGTTTTTT; CDR3 protein: CASSGLTGALYVNTGELFF
J gene: TRBJ1-1; D gene: .; V gene: TRBV11-3; clone size: .; CDR3 DNA: TGTGCCAGCAGCTTAGAGTCTAACACTGAAGCTTTCTTT; CDR3 protein: CASSLESNTEAFF
J gene: TRBJ1-6; D gene: .; V gene: TRBV27; clone size: .; CDR3 DNA: TGTGCCACACAAGGAGACCTGGGTTCACCCCTCCACTTT; CDR3 protein: CATQGDLGSPLHF
J gene: TRBJ2-7; D gene: .; V gene: TRBV5-1; clone size: .; CDR3 DNA: TGCGCCAGCAGCTTGGAATCGACAGGTTACGAGCAGTACTTC; CDR3 protein: CASSLESTGYEQYF
J gene: TRBJ2-6; D gene: .; V gene: TRBV10-3; clone size: few; CDR3 DNA: TGTGCCATCAGTGACAGGGGACACACAACCTCTGGGGCCAACGTCCTGACTTTC; CDR3 protein: CAISDRGHTTSGANVLTF
J gene: TRBJ2-7; D gene: .; V gene: TRBV6-1; clone size: .; CDR3 DNA: TGTGCCAGCAGTGAAAGACCGGGACGCGGGATCTACGAGCAGTACTTC; CDR3 protein: CASSERPGRGIYEQYF
J gene: TRBJ1-5; D gene: .; V gene: TRBV6-5; clone size: few; CDR3 DNA: TGTGCCAGCAGTTACTCGACAGATTATAGCAATCAGCCCCAGCATTTT; CDR3 protein: CASSYSTDYSNQPQHF
J gene: TRBJ1-4; D gene: .; V gene: TRBV6-5; clone size: .; CDR3 DNA: TGTGCCAGCCGTCGCGAAGGGGGAGAGGGTGAAAAACTGTTTTTT; CDR3 protein: CASRREGGEGEKLFF
J gene: TRBJ2-5; D gene: TRBD2; V gene: TRBV6-6; clone size: .; CDR3 DNA: TGTGCCAGCAGTTACTCGCTAGCGGGAGAGACCCAGTACTTC; CDR3 protein: CASSYSLAGETQYF
J gene: TRBJ1-2; D gene: .; V gene: TRBV19; clone size: .; CDR3 DNA: TGTGCCAGCGCTGAGGGTAACTATGGCTACACCTTC; CDR3 protein: CASAEGNYGYTF
J gene: TRBJ2-4; D gene: TRBD2; V gene: TRBV4-1; clone size: .; CDR3 DNA: TGCGCCAGCAGCCAAGGCCTAGCGGGGGGGCGTGGGAACATTCAGTACTTC; CDR3 protein: CASSQGLAGGRGNIQYF
J gene: TRBJ1-4; D gene: TRBD1; V gene: TRBV2; clone size: .; CDR3 DNA: TGTGCCAGCAGTGCGTCCGGGACAGAGGGTGAAAAACTGTTTTTT; CDR3 protein: CASSASGTEGEKLFF
J gene: TRBJ2-3; D gene: .; V gene: TRBV5-4; clone size: .; CDR3 DNA: TGTGCCAGCAGCATCAGGGGTTTGACAGATACGCAGTATTTT; CDR3 protein: CASSIRGLTDTQYF
J gene: TRBJ1-1; D gene: .; V gene: TRBV21-1; clone size: .; CDR3 DNA: TGTGCCAGCAGCAAAGAAAGGCAGGGGGAGAACACTGAAGCTTTCTTT; CDR3 protein: CASSKERQGENTEAFF
J gene: TRBJ1-2; D gene: TRBD1; V gene: TRBV23-1; clone size: .; CDR3 DNA: TGCGCCAGCAGTCCGGGACAGGGCCAAATGATCTACACCTTC; CDR3 protein: CASSPGQGQMIYTF
J gene: TRBJ1-6; D gene: TRBD1; V gene: TRBV2; clone size: few; CDR3 DNA: TGTGCCAGCAGGGGGACAGTTAGAAATTCACCCCTCCACTTT; CDR3 protein: CASRGTVRNSPLHF
J gene: TRBJ2-1; D gene: .; V gene: TRBV12-3/TRBV12-4; clone size: few; CDR3 DNA: TGTGCCAGCAGCCACGGGGGGCAAAATGAGCAGTTCTTC; CDR3 protein: CASSHGGQNEQFF
J gene: TRBJ2-7; D gene: TRBD2; V gene: TRBV27; clone size: .; CDR3 DNA: TGTGCCAGCAGTTTAGAACCCCCTAGCGGGGAGTACGAGCAGTACTTC; CDR3 protein: CASSLEPPSGEYEQYF
J gene: TRBJ2-7; D gene: TRBD2; V gene: TRBV4-1; clone size: .; CDR3 DNA: TGCGCCAGCAGCTTCCGGGCCACGATGGGGGGGAACTCCTACGAGCAGTACTTC; CDR3 protein: CASSFRATMGGNSYEQYF
J gene: TRBJ1-2; D gene: .; V gene: TRBV19; clone size: .; CDR3 DNA: TGTGCCAGTAAGCTTACCGGGAACTTGGGCTATGGCTACACCTTC; CDR3 protein: CASKLTGNLGYGYTF
J gene: TRBJ1-2; D gene: .; V gene: TRBV10-3; clone size: .; CDR3 DNA: TGTGCCATCAGTGACGGGTCTAACTATGGCTACACCTTC; CDR3 protein: CAISDGSNYGYTF
J gene: TRBJ2-2; D gene: TRBD2; V gene: TRBV14; clone size: .; CDR3 DNA: TGTGCCAGCAGCCACCTTGCGCGGGGGGGAACGAACACCGGGGAGCTGTTTTTT; CDR3 protein: CASSHLARGGTNTGELFF
J gene: TRBJ2-2; D gene: .; V gene: TRBV2; clone size: .; CDR3 DNA: TGTGCCAGCAGGGGAGATACCGGGGAGCTGTTTTTT; CDR3 protein: CASRGDTGELFF
J gene: TRBJ2-5; D gene: .; V gene: TRBV5-1; clone size: .; CDR3 DNA: TGCGCCAGCAGCTTGGCCGGGGAGACCCAGTACTTC; CDR3 protein: CASSLAGETQYF
J gene: TRBJ2-7; D gene: .; V gene: TRBV5-6; clone size: .; CDR3 DNA: TGTGCCAGCAGCCTCACCCTGGACAGTCAGAGCTCCTACGAGCAGTACTTC; CDR3 protein: CASSLTLDSQSSYEQYF
J gene: TRBJ1-2; D gene: TRBD1; V gene: TRBV2; clone size: .; CDR3 DNA: TGTGCCAGCAGTGGGGGGACAGGATATGGCTACACCTTC; CDR3 protein: CASSGGTGYGYTF
J gene: TRBJ1-6; D gene: TRBD1; V gene: TRBV9; clone size: .; CDR3 DNA: TGTGCCAGCAGCGTCGACAGGGAAGGTGGTTCACCCCTCCACTTT; CDR3 protein: CASSVDREGGSPLHF
J gene: TRBJ1-1; D gene: TRBD1; V gene: TRBV5-1; clone size: .; CDR3 DNA: TGCGCCAGCAGCATCCGGACAGGTGAAGCTTTCTTT; CDR3 protein: CASSIRTGEAFF
J gene: TRBJ2-5; D gene: .; V gene: TRBV2; clone size: .; CDR3 DNA: TGTGCCAGCATTTTCTTTGAGAAGACCCAGTACTTC; CDR3 protein: CASIFFEKTQYF
J gene: TRBJ1-4; D gene: TRBD1; V gene: TRBV27; clone size: .; CDR3 DNA: TGTGCCAGCAGGGACACAGGGGCTAGAAATGAAAAACTGTTTTTT; CDR3 protein: CASRDTGARNEKLFF
J gene: TRBJ1-3; D gene: .; V gene: TRBV5-1; clone size: .; CDR3 DNA: TGCGCCAGCAGCCAGACAGGCTCTGGAAACACCATATATTTT; CDR3 protein: CASSQTGSGNTIYF
J gene: TRBJ2-2; D gene: TRBD1; V gene: TRBV5-1; clone size: .; CDR3 DNA: TGCGCCAGCAGCTTCGGGGGGACAGGGCACACCGGGGAGCTGTTTTTT; CDR3 protein: CASSFGGTGHTGELFF
J gene: TRBJ2-7; D gene: TRBD1; V gene: TRBV2; clone size: .; CDR3 DNA: TGTGCCAGCAGTTACTACTCCGGGACAGGGGTTAATGCGGAGCAGTACTTC; CDR3 protein: CASSYYSGTGVNAEQYF
J gene: TRBJ1-1; D gene: .; V gene: TRBV5-5; clone size: once; CDR3 DNA: TGTGCCAGCAGCTCACAGGTTAACACAGCTTTCTTT; CDR3 protein: CASSSQVNTAFF
J gene: TRBJ1-6; D gene: TRBD1; V gene: TRBV7-9; clone size: .; CDR3 DNA: TGTGCCAGCAGCATGACAGGGATTTTCTCACCCCTCCACTTT; CDR3 protein: CASSMTGIFSPLHF
J gene: TRBJ1-5; D gene: TRBD1; V gene: TRBV7-2; clone size: .; CDR3 DNA: TGTGCCAGCAGCTTAGTTTTACAGGGGAATCAGCCCCAGCATTTT; CDR3 protein: CASSLVLQGNQPQHF
J gene: TRBJ2-2; D gene: .; V gene: TRBV5-4; clone size: .; CDR3 DNA: TGTGCCAGCAGCTTGTGGGGGGTAGGCACCGGGGAGCTGTTTTTT; CDR3 protein: CASSLWGVGTGELFF
J gene: TRBJ2-5; D gene: .; V gene: TRBV19; clone size: .; CDR3 DNA: TGTGCCAGTCCATGGGGCCACCAAGAGACCCAGTACTTC; CDR3 protein: CASPWGHQETQYF
J gene: TRBJ1-1; D gene: TRBD1; V gene: TRBV5-1; clone size: .; CDR3 DNA: TGCGCCAGCAGCTCCAGACAGGGGCGGACTGAAGCTTTCTTT; CDR3 protein: CASSSRQGRTEAFF
J gene: TRBJ1-5; D gene: .; V gene: TRBV9; clone size: .; CDR3 DNA: TGTCCCAAGCGAGCTAAAGGACAGAATAGCAATCAGCCCCAGCATTTT; CDR3 protein: CPKRAKGQNSNQPQHF
J gene: TRBJ2-7; D gene: .; V gene: TRBV18; clone size: once; CDR3 DNA: TGTGCCAGCTCACCGAGGGACACGCAGTACGAGCAGTACTTC; CDR3 protein: CASSPRDTQYEQYF
J gene: TRBJ2-2; D gene: .; V gene: TRBV3-1/TRBV3-2; clone size: .; CDR3 DNA: TGTGCCAGCAGCCCCCAGGGTTTGCCCGGGGAGCTGTTTTTT; CDR3 protein: CASSPQGLPGELFF
J gene: TRBJ1-2; D gene: TRBD1; V gene: TRBV6-2/TRBV6-3; clone size: .; CDR3 DNA: TGTGCCAGCAGTACCCACAGGGGTAACTATGGCTACACCTTC; CDR3 protein: CASSTHRGNYGYTF
J gene: TRBJ2-2; D gene: .; V gene: TRBV28; clone size: once; CDR3 DNA: TGTGCCAGCAGTACGGGATCTCTAAACACCGGGGAGCTGTTTTTT; CDR3 protein: CASSTGSLNTGELFF
J gene: TRBJ1-2; D gene: .; V gene: TRBV19; clone size: .; CDR3 DNA: TGTGCCAGTAGTATAAAGGCGCAGGGCATTGGTTACTATGGCTACACCTTC; CDR3 protein: CASSIKAQGIGYYGYTF
J gene: TRBJ2-7; D gene: .; V gene: TRBV7-8; clone size: .; CDR3 DNA: TGTGCCAGCAGCTTCGGGACTTACTCCTACGAGCAGTACTTC; CDR3 protein: CASSFGTYSYEQYF